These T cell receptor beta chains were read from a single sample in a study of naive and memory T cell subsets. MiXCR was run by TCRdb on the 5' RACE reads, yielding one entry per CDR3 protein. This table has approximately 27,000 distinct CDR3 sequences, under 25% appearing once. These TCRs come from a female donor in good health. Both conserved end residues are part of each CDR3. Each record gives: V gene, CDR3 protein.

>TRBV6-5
CASSERGATRETQYF
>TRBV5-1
CASSLEWDAYEAFF
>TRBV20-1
CSAKGVNNQPQHF
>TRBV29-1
CSVVEVATEAFF
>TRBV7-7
CASSAGLGVEKLFF
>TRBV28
CASRTGQGSNYGYTF
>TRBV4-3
CASSLGTSGGETQYF
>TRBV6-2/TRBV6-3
CATRAASTDTQYF
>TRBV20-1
CSARGQYEQYF
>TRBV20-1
CSASDGWGQYF